The clone carrying this T cell receptor beta chain was recorded only once. This sample is drawn from a study of blood T cell repertoires in COVID-19. Here immunoSEQ multiplex PCR was the method, and the copy in TCRdb shows in-frame clones only, minus some. The repertoire has some 94,000 clones, roughly 89% of them found once; the top ten carry around 19%. Germline CDR1 reads SNHLY; CDR2 reads FYNNEI. CDR3 size: 11 residues. With 7 bases clipped from V and 9 bases from J, the junction kept 4 bases outside the gene matches. Sequenced: peripheral blood. The TCR comes from a woman aged 55-75 years with COVID-19, enrolled during active disease. The J gene is TRBJ1-1, the V gene TRBV2; 8 bases align to TRBD1. The CDR3 DNA reads as TGTGCCAGCACCACAGGGGGGCAAGCTTTCTTT. This translates into CASTTGGQAFF.